These 27 T cell receptor beta chains share one sample of origin, sequenced in a study of blood T cells in healthy people across ages. A second roughly 6 to 12 cycle PCR used barcoded and J-beta primers. TCRdb re-called the 5' RACE reads with MiXCR, one entry per CDR3 protein. This sample has roughly 1,100,000 distinct CDR3 sequences, with less than 25% found just once. Another study also made use of these data, one on T cells of mothers and their children.

Material for sequencing was blood. Receptors were obtained from a girl aged 2-10 years in good health.

This clonotype was recorded a few times. The V and J genes are TRBV7-9 and TRBJ2-2, with TRBD2 matching over 7 bases. The CDR3 has 17 residues. With V trimmed by 2 bases and J by 5 bases, 11 bases remained unmatched. Per germline, CDR1 SEHNR and CDR2 FQNEAQ (reference sequence). The CDR3 protein is CASSLHLGGGITGELFF. CDR3 in DNA: TGTGCCAGCAGCTTACACCTAGGCGGGGGTATTACCGGGGAGCTGTTTTTT.

The rearrangement joins TRBV29-1 to TRBJ1-1, with unresolved D. V lost 6 bases to trimming and J lost 0 bases, with 11 bases between them. The CDR3 sequence is 13 residues long. Germline loops: CDR1 SQVTM, CDR2 ANQGSEA. The CDR3 spells CSVGRVLNTEAFF. The CDR3 DNA sequence: TGCAGCGTCGGACGAGTGCTGAACACTGAAGCTTTCTTT.

This clonotype was counted between two and nine times. The chain employs TRBV29-1 and TRBJ2-2, with a weak D call TRBD1 (6 bases). The CDR3 is 14 residues long. CDR1 SQVTM and CDR2 ANQGSEA come from the germline V gene. The V end lost 5 bases, the J end lost 5 bases, and 15 bases lay between the germline ends. The CDR3 region has the DNA TGCAGCGTTCGCATACAGGGAAAAACCGGGGAGCTGTTTTTT. Translation gives CSVRIQGKTGELFF.

J is TRBJ2-2 and V is TRBV3-1; D is undetermined. This CDR3 is built from 15 residues. Germline lookup yields CDR1 LGHDT and CDR2 YNNKEL (reference sequence). V lost 0 bases and J lost 1, with 6 bases in between. CDR3: CASSQDARNTGELFF. DNA for the CDR3: TGTGCCAGCAGCCAAGATGCACGGAACACCGGGGAGCTGTTTTTT.

The chain couples TRBV12-3 or TRBV12-4 to TRBJ1-2; no definite D call. The CDR3 consists of 14 residues. Trimming pared 6 bases from V and 7 bases from J, leaving 18 bases between. In DNA form, the CDR3 reads TGTGCCAGCAGCCCGACCCGGGCGGTTGGTGGCTACACCTTC. Translated, it gives CASSPTRAVGGYTF.

The V gene is TRBV12-3 or TRBV12-4, the J gene TRBJ1-1; D perhaps matches TRBD1 (6 bases). The CDR3 sequence is 12 residues long. Trimming took 5 bases from V and 7 from J, leaving 11 bases between them. CDR3 region: CASSSGTLEAFF. The CDR3 region has the DNA TGTGCCAGCAGTAGCGGGACACTTGAAGCTTTCTTT.

The rearrangement joins TRBV6-1 to TRBJ2-1; D call uncertain. TRBJ2-7 explains the end of the DNA better; the J call may be wrong. The germline CDR1 and CDR2 sequences are MNHNS and SASEGT. This CDR3 contains 12 residues. CDR3 DNA sequence: TGTGCCAGCAGTGAAGTAGGCCTCGAGCAGTACTTC. This encodes CASSEVGLEQYF.

This clonotype was counted ten times or more. The chain combines TRBV4-3 with TRBJ2-1; D tentatively fits TRBD1 or TRBD2 (5 bases each). Germline lookup yields CDR1 LGHNA and CDR2 YSLEER. Trimming stripped 0 bases from V and 8 bases from J, with 8 bases between. There are 13 residues in the CDR3. CDR3 region: CASSQDQGHEQFF. The CDR3 coding sequence is TGCGCCAGCAGCCAAGATCAGGGACATGAGCAGTTCTTC.

This clonotype was seen a handful of times. The CDR3 nucleotides read TGCGCCAGCAGCCGTAGCGGGGCGGCGGAGACCCAGTACTTC. This translates into CASSRSGAAETQYF. The genes are TRBV5-1 and TRBJ2-5, with 8 bases aligning to TRBD2. J was trimmed by 5 bases and V by 4 bases; bases with no gene match: 7. Per germline, CDR1 SGHRS and CDR2 YFSETQ. The CDR3 runs to 14 residues.

The chain carries TRBV7-6 and TRBJ1-6; the D gene is possibly TRBD1 (6 bases). CDR1 SGHVS and CDR2 FNYEAQ come from the germline V gene. Trimming shortened V by 2 bases and J by 7 bases, and 18 bases separated the two germline ends. The CDR3 length is 17 residues. The CDR3 region is CASSLIQPGALNSPLHF. The CDR3 bases are TGTGCCAGCAGCTTAATACAGCCGGGGGCCCTAAATTCACCCCTCCACTTT.

This clonotype appeared a few times. A much larger clonotype is one base distant, so this may be a read error. This chain uses TRBV27 with TRBJ2-3; D remains unclear. V dropped 2 bases and J dropped 11 bases, with 14 bases sitting between them. The CDR3 is 13 amino acids. Germline V gives CDR1 MNHEY, CDR2 SMNVEV (reference sequence). In DNA, the CDR3 is TGTGCCAGCAGTTTAGGGAACCCGAATATGCAGTATTTT. Protein: CASSLGNPNMQYF.

V gene TRBV9 combines with J gene TRBJ2-7; TRBD1 might be the D (6 bases). Trimming left V 0 bases short and J 3 bases short, with 13 bases between. The CDR3 spans 15 residues. Germline V gives CDR1 SGDLS, CDR2 YYNGEE. The CDR3 DNA reads TGTGCCAGCAGCGTAGCACAGGGCCGACACTACGAGCAGTACTTC. Protein sequence: CASSVAQGRHYEQYF. The variable domain in full, completed from reference TRBV9 and TRBJ2-7, reads DSGVTQTPKHLITATGQRVTLRCSPRSGDLSVYWYQQSLDQGLQFLIQYYNGEERAKGNILERFSAQQFPDLHSELNLSSLELGDSALYFCASSVAQGRHYEQYFGPGTRLTVT.

V is TRBV29-1 and J is TRBJ2-1; TRBD2 aligns across 10 bases. This CDR3 contains 14 residues. The J segment lost 8 bases and the V segment lost 1 base, leaving 5 bases of the junction unmatched. Germline-derived CDR1 and CDR2 are SQVTM and ANQGSEA. The CDR3 protein is CSVEGSGRRDEQFF. CDR3 in DNA: TGCAGCGTTGAAGGTAGCGGGAGGAGAGATGAGCAGTTCTTC.

This clonotype was counted a few times. V and J are TRBV28 and TRBJ2-1; TRBD2 aligns across 11 bases. The germline gives CDR1 MDHEN, CDR2 SYDVKM. The junction had 16 bases not matched to a gene; V was cut back by 6 bases and J by 0 bases. This CDR3 has 20 residues. CDR3 sequence (DNA): TGTGCCAGCAGACGGGGAACTAGCGGGAGTTCTTTAGGCTCCTACAATGAGCAGTTCTTC. Translated, it gives CASRRGTSGSSLGSYNEQFF.

This clonotype was seen a few times. The genes are TRBV20-1 and TRBJ1-6, with 7 bases lining up with TRBD1. The CDR3 covers 14 residues. The junction had 7 bases not matched to a gene; V was cut back by 4 bases and J by 7 bases. The germline gives CDR1 DFQATT, CDR2 SNEGSKA (reference sequence). Here the CDR3 DNA reads TGCAGTGCTAAAGGAGACAGGGACAATTCACCCCTCCACTTT. The encoded protein is CSAKGDRDNSPLHF.

In this sample, this clonotype turned up a few times. J is TRBJ2-3 and V is TRBV29-1; D remains unclear. This CDR3 is 11 amino acids long. Trimming took 8 bases from V and 3 from J, leaving 9 bases between them. The germline CDR1 and CDR2 sequences are SQVTM and ANQGSEA. The CDR3, as DNA: TGCAGCTCACGTAGGACAGATACGCAGTATTTT. Translated, it gives CSSRRTDTQYF.

This clonotype was seen more than once but under ten times. This sequence joins TRBV10-3 and TRBJ1-1; 7 nucleotides align to TRBD1. The CDR3 contains 15 residues. Germline V gene lookup returns CDR1 ENHRY and CDR2 SYGVKD. Trimming at V came to 2 bases and at J to 5 bases, leaving 8 bases not matched to a gene. The CDR3 region has the DNA TGTGCCATCAGTGAGCCGACAGGGTCGAAGACTGAAGCTTTCTTT. Translation: CAISEPTGSKTEAFF.

The rearrangement uses TRBV11-2 and TRBJ2-2, with no clear D. V was pared by 5 bases and J by 8 bases, with 21 bases between. This CDR3 region has 16 residues. Per the germline V gene, CDR1 is SGHAT and CDR2 is FQNNGV. The CDR3 sequence: CASSEHASLPAGELFF. The CDR3 nucleotides read TGTGCCAGCAGCGAGCACGCGTCCCTACCCGCTGGGGAGCTGTTTTTT.

This clonotype was seen a handful of times. The chain uses TRBV20-1 and TRBJ2-5, with 8 bases fitting TRBD1. The J call may not be correct, given that the DNA end is closer to TRBJ2-1. CDR1 and CDR2 from the germline V gene are DFQATT and SNEGSKA (reference sequence). The CDR3 runs 12 residues. CDR3 DNA: TGCAGTGCTGAATCAGGGGGCTATGAGCAGTTCTTC. As protein: CSAESGGYEQFF.

This clonotype has just a few counts. This chain links TRBV5-1 with TRBJ1-1; the D is unclear. The CDR3 runs 14 residues. The germline V gene encodes CDR1 SGHRS and CDR2 YFSETQ. Trimming left V 0 bases short and J 5 bases short, with 11 bases between. CDR3 bases: TGCGCCAGCAGCTTGGACTTCCTGAGGACTGAAGCTTTCTTT. It is translated as CASSLDFLRTEAFF. The full variable domain, rest sourced from reference TRBV5-1 and TRBJ1-1, is KAGVTQTPRYLIKTRGQQVTLSCSPISGHRSVSWYQQTPGQGLQFLFEYFSETQRNKGNFPGRFSGRQFSNSRSEMNVSTLELGDSALYLCASSLDFLRTEAFFGQGTRLTVV.

This clonotype was seen a few times. The V call is TRBV12-3 or TRBV12-4, the J call TRBJ2-3; tentatively, D is TRBD2 (6 bases). Trimming took 0 bases from V and 8 from J, leaving 9 bases between them. The length of the CDR3 is 13 residues. CDR3 sequence (DNA): TGTGCCAGCAGTTTAGCCGGGACTGGTACGCAGTATTTT. Translating gives CASSLAGTGTQYF.

This clonotype has only a few counts. J is TRBJ2-1 and V is TRBV7-6; a possible D gene is TRBD2 (6 bases). Germline lookup yields CDR1 SGHVS and CDR2 FNYEAQ. There are 15 residues in the CDR3. V lost 3 bases and J 5 bases, leaving 14 bases between the germline ends. The CDR3 DNA follows: TGTGCCAGCAGCTTCGTAGCGGCAGGCAACAATGAGCAGTTCTTC. Amino acid sequence: CASSFVAAGNNEQFF.

This clonotype was detected a few times. The chain links TRBV12-3 or TRBV12-4 to TRBJ2-3; D perhaps matches TRBD1 (7 bases). CDR3 length equals 14 residues. The V end was cut by 1 base, the J end by 6 bases, with 11 bases between. The CDR3 sequence is CASSLVTGRDTQYF. The CDR3 DNA sequence: TGTGCCAGCAGTTTAGTGACAGGGAGGGATACGCAGTATTTT.

This clonotype was observed a handful of times. This chain joins TRBV24-1 and TRBJ2-3; no reliable D call. Germline V CDR1 and CDR2: KGHDR, SFDVKD. The V end was cut by 5 bases, the J end by 0 bases, with 8 bases between. The CDR3 runs to 14 residues. In DNA form, the CDR3 reads TGTGCCACCAGTGGTTTCTCCAGCACAGATACGCAGTATTTT. Its protein is CATSGFSSTDTQYF.

The gene calls are TRBV27 and TRBJ1-2; TRBD1 might be the D (5 bases). V dropped 2 bases and J dropped 8 bases, with 15 bases sitting between them. The germline gives CDR1 MNHEY, CDR2 SMNVEV (reference sequence). The CDR3 is 14 residues long. The CDR3 region has the DNA TGTGCCAGCAGTTTACTGGGGGACCTCAGGGGCTACACCTTC. Amino acid sequence: CASSLLGDLRGYTF.

This chain connects TRBV6-2 or TRBV6-3 to TRBJ2-4; TRBD2 might be the D (6 bases). The ends were cut back, 6 bases at V and 7 bases at J, with 13 bases in the middle. This CDR3 has 13 amino acids. The germline V gene encodes CDR1 MNHEY and CDR2 SVGEGT. For the CDR3, the DNA is TGTGCCAGCAGGCCAGCGGAGGGGAACATTCAGTACTTC. The encoded protein is CASRPAEGNIQYF.

The chain is built from TRBV29-1 and TRBJ2-7, with 8 positions matching TRBD1. V was clipped by 1 base and J by 2 bases; unmatched bases: 7. Germline V gene sequence: CDR1 SQVTM, CDR2 ANQGSEA. The CDR3 loop spans 15 amino acids. CDR3 sequence (DNA): TGCAGCGTTGAAGCTGGACAGGGAGACCCCTACGAGCAGTACTTC. It translates to CSVEAGQGDPYEQYF.